This T cell receptor (beta chain) was captured in a study of control samples from healthy donors and cancer patients. Here immunoSEQ multiplex PCR was the method, and the copy in TCRdb shows in-frame clones only, minus some. The sample has 150,000 to 200,000 clones, approximately 94% seen once; the top ten hold under 8.5%. The germline V gene encodes CDR1 LNHDA and CDR2 SQIVND (reference sequence). Trimming left V 0 bases short and J 8 bases short, with 10 bases between. The CDR3 contains 13 residues. What was sequenced was blood. V gene TRBV19 combines with J gene TRBJ1-2, with a possible D match to TRBD1 (5 bases). This clonotype originated in a woman aged 35 to 49 in good health. The CDR3 sequence is CASSIEGPRGYTF. The CDR3 nucleotides are TGTGCCAGTAGTATAGAGGGACCGAGAGGCTACACCTTC.